The 13 T cell receptor beta chains given below trace back to one sample, sequenced in a study of blood T cells in healthy people across ages (dated by TCRdb to between 2014 and 2017). The library was made by 5' RACE. The instrument given in TCRdb is Illumina HiSeq 2500. A second PCR of 7 to 11 cycles was performed with a sample-barcoded 5' primer and a J-beta primer mix. The raw public reads went through TCRdb reprocessing: fastp at Q25, MiXCR clone calling, in-frame beta chains kept. Identical CDR3 proteins give one entry, which carries the most common genes and DNA. The sample has roughly 900,000 distinct CDR3 sequences on record, 45% to 50% of them singletons. The ten top clones hold 10% to 15% of the sample. Sequencing used blood. The receptors shown here come from a man between 25 and 39 years old in good health.

The table lists this clonotype with a count of one. This chain joins TRBV28 and TRBJ1-5; D perhaps matches TRBD1 (5 bases). This CDR3 spans 17 amino acids. In germline, CDR1 is MDHEN, CDR2 SYDVKM. The V end was cut by 4 bases, the J end by 3 bases, with 19 bases between. DNA for the CDR3: TGTGCCAGCAGTTCAACTGGGACCCAAGCCGACAATCAGCCCCAGCATTTT. This gives the protein CASSSTGTQADNQPQHF.

V and J are TRBV29-1 and TRBJ1-1; D unresolved. Germline lookup yields CDR1 SQVTM and CDR2 ANQGSEA. The CDR3 covers 15 residues. V lost 5 bases to trimming and J lost 1 base, with 17 bases between them. CDR3 amino acids: CSVSPPLYRNTEAFF. Here the CDR3 DNA reads TGCAGCGTTTCTCCCCCCCTCTACAGGAACACTGAAGCTTTCTTT.

The chain carries TRBV20-1 and TRBJ2-5; D unclear. The DNA matches TRBJ2-4 better at its end, which makes the J call doubtful. This CDR3 contains 14 residues. The germline V gene has CDR1 DFQATT and CDR2 SNEGSKA (reference sequence). CDR3 amino acids: CSVPDPTRGNIQYF. DNA for the CDR3: TGCAGTGTTCCGGACCCGACGAGAGGAAACATTCAGTACTTC.

Many counts were recorded for this clonotype. V gene TRBV10-3 combines with J gene TRBJ2-7; D is undetermined. Trimming stripped 2 bases from V and 4 bases from J, with 6 bases between. Germline loops: CDR1 ENHRY, CDR2 SYGVKD. The CDR3 contains 12 residues. DNA for the CDR3: TGTGCCATCAGTGAGAAAGGTTACGAGCAGTACTTC. Protein sequence: CAISEKGYEQYF.

V usage is TRBV20-1 and J usage is TRBJ1-5; D uncertain. There are 16 residues in the CDR3. The V end lost 5 bases, the J end lost 7 bases, and 24 bases lay between the germline ends. Germline V gives CDR1 DFQATT, CDR2 SNEGSKA (reference sequence). For the CDR3, the DNA is TGCAGTGCTCGTACCCGATTAGTTTCTGGATACCAGCCCCAGCATTTT. This encodes CSARTRLVSGYQPQHF.

This clonotype has just a few counts. The rearrangement uses TRBV7-2 and TRBJ1-2, with a possible D match to TRBD1 (6 bases). Between the trimmed V and J ends, which lost 4 bases and 2 bases, there was a span of 11 bases. Germline assignment: CDR1 SGHTA and CDR2 FQGNSA. This CDR3 spans 14 amino acids. For the CDR3, the DNA is TGTGCCAGCAGCTCGATACAGGGAAACTATGGCTACACCTTC. Its translation: CASSSIQGNYGYTF.

The V gene is TRBV6-5, the J gene TRBJ2-7, with TRBD1 matching over 10 bases. The V gene end was trimmed by 6 bases and the J gene end by 0 bases; junction bases not matched to a gene: 2. The CDR3 covers 14 residues. Germline V CDR1 and CDR2: MNHEY, SVGAGI. CDR3 sequence: CASRRQGASYEQYF. The CDR3 nucleotides are TGTGCCAGCAGACGACAGGGGGCCTCCTACGAGCAGTACTTC.

The chain couples TRBV27 to TRBJ1-5; D possibly corresponds to TRBD1 (5 bases). The germline CDR1 and CDR2 sequences are MNHEY and SMNVEV (reference sequence). The germline V and J ends were trimmed by 5 bases and 4 bases, with 9 bases remaining between them. CDR3 length: 13 amino acids. The CDR3, as DNA: TGTGCCAGCAGTCATCAGGGAAATCAGCCCCAGCATTTT. Translating it yields CASSHQGNQPQHF.

The chain uses TRBV2 and TRBJ1-3; D gene unclear. The CDR3 runs 13 residues. Looked up from germline, CDR1 is SNHLY and CDR2 is FYNNEI. With 2 bases removed from V and 1 base from J, the gap between germline ends came to 3 bases. CDR3 in DNA: TGTGCCAGCAGTGAACTATCTGGAAACACCATATATTTT. Amino acids: CASSELSGNTIYF. The variable domain in full, with the rest retrieved from reference TRBV2 and TRBJ1-3, is EPEVTQTPSHQVTQMGQEVILRCVPISNHLYFYWYRQILGQKVEFLVSFYNNEISEKSEIFDDQFSVERPDGSNFTLKIRSTKLEDSAMYFCASSELSGNTIYFGEGSWLTVV.

This clonotype has a handful of counts. V and J are TRBV29-1 and TRBJ2-3, with 9 bases fitting TRBD1. V lost 0 bases, J lost 4 bases, and 11 bases stayed unmatched. The V gene's germline CDR1 is SQVTM and CDR2 ANQGSEA. This CDR3 spans 17 amino acids. CDR3 bases: TGCAGCGTTGAAGACTCGAGGGGACAGGGACTTGCAGATACGCAGTATTTT. Its protein is CSVEDSRGQGLADTQYF.

Remarks on this clonotype: Relative to the germline gene, one junction end is altered; a read error may explain this. The V and J genes are TRBV20-1 and TRBJ1-1; no reliable D call. Per the germline V gene, CDR1 is DFQATT and CDR2 is SNEGSKA (reference sequence). The CDR3 is 14 amino acids. The CDR3 region has the DNA TGCAGTGCTAAGCGGGATCTAACCAACACTGAATCTTTCTTT. Its translation is CSAKRDLTNTESFF.

The rearrangement joins TRBV6-6 to TRBJ1-4; possibly TRBD1 for D (5 bases). The V gene's germline CDR1 is MNHNY and CDR2 SVGAGI (reference sequence). Trimming took 6 bases from V and 12 from J, leaving 11 bases between them. CDR3 length: 11 amino acids. CDR3 DNA sequence: TGTGCCAGCAGCTCCGGGACCGAACTGTTTTTT. The encoded protein is CASSSGTELFF.

This sequence joins TRBV2 and TRBJ2-3; 8 bases match TRBD1. The CDR3 length is 14 residues. The germline CDR1 and CDR2 sequences are SNHLY and FYNNEI. J was trimmed by 4 bases and V by 3 bases; bases with no gene match: 3. The CDR3 bases are TGTGCCAGCAGTGACCCGACAGGGGCAGATACGCAGTATTTT. Translating gives CASSDPTGADTQYF.